The 27 T cell receptor beta chains below all came from one sample that was sequenced in a study of blood T cell repertoires in COVID-19 (TCRdb year 2020). The library was generated by the immunoSEQ multiplex PCR assay. TCRdb stores this immuneACCESS table with in-frame sequences only. Part of the clones is absent; in the studies checked, under half of the shortfall reflects unresolved V genes, and no reason is known for the rest. The sample table records around 130,000 clones; about 80% of these occur just once. The top ten hold 2.4% of the sample. Sequences were obtained from PBMCs or T cells enriched from blood (not recorded which). The source of these receptors is a man in his forties with acute COVID-19.

The chain combines TRBV20-1 with TRBJ2-7; TRBD1 matches at 8 bases. Losses at the gene ends were 7 bases for V and 7 bases for J; bases not matched to a gene: 6. The length of the CDR3 is 11 residues. Germline V lookup: CDR1 DFQATT, CDR2 SNEGSKA (reference sequence). For the CDR3, the DNA is TGCAGTGTTCAGGGGGCTGGAGAGCAGTACTTC. Translating it yields CSVQGAGEQYF.

The chain combines TRBV12-5 with TRBJ2-3; 7 bases fit TRBD2. Per the germline V gene, CDR1 is LGHNT and CDR2 is FRNRAP. After removal of 1 base from V and 5 bases from J, the junction contained 9 bases not matched to a gene. The CDR3 extends over 16 amino acids. Here the CDR3 DNA reads TGTGCTAGTGGTTTGGGTTCCTCGGGGGGTGGAGATACGCAGTATTTT. Protein: CASGLGSSGGGDTQYF.

This chain uses TRBV11-2 with TRBJ1-6; a weak D match, TRBD1 (6 bases). This CDR3 is 17 amino acids long. Between the trimmed V and J ends, which lost 4 bases and 0 bases, there was a span of 13 bases. Germline-derived CDR1 and CDR2 are SGHAT and FQNNGV. The CDR3 bases are TGTGCCAGCAGCTCCATGGACAGCAGCTCCTATAATTCACCCCTCCACTTT. It translates to CASSSMDSSSYNSPLHF.

Comment on this clone: The same CDR3 also results from other DNA sequences found in this sample. The chain has TRBV19 and TRBJ1-5, with 7 bases identical to TRBD1. With V trimmed by 8 bases and J by 0 bases, 4 bases remained unmatched. CDR1 LNHDA and CDR2 SQIVND come from the germline V gene (reference sequence). The CDR3 contains 14 residues. This chain's CDR3 is CASSQGYSNQPQHF. The CDR3, as DNA: TGTGCCAGTTCACAGGGGTATAGCAATCAGCCCCAGCATTTT.

The chain has TRBV6-5 and TRBJ1-5; 9 bases fit TRBD1. The length of the CDR3 is 12 residues. Germline values: CDR1 MNHEY, CDR2 SVGAGI. V lost 8 bases and J lost 6; bases outside the gene matches: 2. The chain's CDR3 is CASGTGFQPQHF. The CDR3 DNA reads as TGTGCCAGCGGGACAGGGTTTCAGCCCCAGCATTTT.

The J gene is TRBJ1-2, the V gene TRBV15, with TRBD1 as a possible D gene (5 bases). V was trimmed by 1 base and J by 4 bases, leaving 7 bases between them. From germline, CDR1 is LNHNV and CDR2 YYDKDF (reference sequence). The CDR3 contains 13 residues. Here the CDR3 reads CATSRVGGYGYTF. In nucleotides, the CDR3 is TGTGCCACCAGCAGAGTGGGGGGCTATGGCTACACCTTC.

This clone was counted between two and nine times. This chain uses TRBV9 with TRBJ1-1; no clear D. This CDR3 has 14 amino acids. Trimming removed 6 bases at V and 1 base at J, with 13 bases between. The V gene's germline CDR1 is SGDLS and CDR2 YYNGEE. The CDR3 sequence: CASNRGMANTEAFF. The CDR3 DNA reads as TGTGCCAGCAACCGAGGGATGGCGAACACTGAAGCTTTCTTT.

This chain uses TRBV19 with TRBJ2-1; 10 bases map to TRBD2. The germline CDR1 and CDR2 sequences are LNHDA and SQIVND (reference sequence). CDR3 length: 16 residues. V was clipped by 3 bases and J by 9 bases; unmatched bases: 11. CDR3 residues: CASSIPRLAGRSEQFF. The CDR3, as DNA: TGTGCCAGTAGTATTCCGAGACTAGCGGGTCGGAGTGAGCAGTTCTTC. The whole variable domain, remainder taken from reference TRBV19 and TRBJ2-1, is DGGITQSPKYLFRKEGQNVTLSCEQNLNHDAMYWYRQDPGQGLRLIYYSQIVNDFQKGDIAEGYSVSREKKESFPLTVTSAQKNPTAFYLCASSIPRLAGRSEQFFGPGTRLTVL.

The chain employs TRBV11-3 and TRBJ2-3, with 9 bases lining up with TRBD1. Trimming removed 5 bases from V and 4 bases from J; junction bases left unmatched: 4. The CDR3 length is 14 residues. In germline, CDR1 is SGHNT, CDR2 YENEEA. The CDR3 sequence: CASSRQGEADTQYF. In DNA form, the CDR3 reads TGTGCCAGCAGCAGACAGGGGGAGGCAGATACGCAGTATTTT.

This CDR3 reads CASSPGLGVGQPQHF. Here the CDR3 DNA reads TGTGCCAGCAGTCCGGGACTGGGGGTCGGTCAGCCCCAGCATTTT. This rearrangement joins TRBV27 to TRBJ1-5; TRBD1 might be the D (5 bases). V lost 5 bases, J lost 6 bases, and 17 bases lay in between. The CDR3 runs 15 residues. CDR1 is MNHEY, CDR2 SMNVEV, per germline (reference sequence).

V gene TRBV7-2 combines with J gene TRBJ1-2; D is perhaps TRBD1 (5 bases). The ends were cut back, 10 bases at V and 8 bases at J, with 23 bases in the middle. The V gene's germline CDR1 is SGHTA and CDR2 FQGNSA. CDR3 length: 14 residues. DNA for the CDR3: TGTGCCACCTCGACCTCTCAGGGTGTGGGAGGCTACACCTTC. It yields the protein CATSTSQGVGGYTF. Using reference TRBV7-2 and TRBJ1-2 for the parts outside the CDR3, the full variable domain is GAGVSQSPSNKVTEKGKDVELRCDPISGHTALYWYRQSLGQGLEFLIYFQGNSAPDKSGLPSDRFSAERTGGSVSTLTIQRTQQEDSAVYLCATSTSQGVGGYTFGSGTRLTVV.

This clone was picked up one time. This chain joins TRBV18 and TRBJ2-1, with 11 nucleotides matching TRBD2. This CDR3 is 18 amino acids long. Looked up from germline, CDR1 is KGHSH and CDR2 is LQKENI. J gave up 6 bases and V 3 bases, and 13 bases lay outside the gene matches. This CDR3 is CASSPLTLLAGVSNEQFF. The DNA of the CDR3 is TGTGCCAGCTCACCGCTAACCTTACTAGCGGGAGTGTCCAATGAGCAGTTCTTC.

This clone was seen only a few times. The chain links TRBV10-1 to TRBJ2-1; 9 bases fit TRBD2. With 0 bases clipped from V and 5 bases from J, the junction kept 5 bases outside the gene matches. CDR1 is WNHNN, CDR2 SYGVQD, per germline (reference sequence). The CDR3 runs 16 residues. The CDR3 DNA is TGCGCCAGCAGTGAGTCGAGGCTAGCGGGGAACAATGAGCAGTTCTTC. It is translated as CASSESRLAGNNEQFF.

The chain is built from TRBV5-1 and TRBJ1-1, with D tentatively TRBD1 (6 bases). This CDR3 region has 13 residues. Trimming cost V 0 bases and J 8 bases, with 11 bases left between them. Per the germline V gene, CDR1 is SGHRS and CDR2 is YFSETQ. The CDR3 here is CASSLGGTPEAFF. The CDR3, as DNA: TGCGCCAGCAGCTTGGGGGGGACACCCGAAGCTTTCTTT.

The gene calls are TRBV18 and TRBJ2-5, with D uncertain. V was shortened by 0 bases and J by 5 bases, with 7 bases between the two germline ends. The length of the CDR3 is 13 residues. CDR1 KGHSH and CDR2 LQKENI come from the germline V gene. CDR3 nucleotides: TGTGCCAGCTCACCACCGTGGCAGGAGACCCAGTACTTC. Protein product: CASSPPWQETQYF.

This clone was picked up a small number of times. The germline gene is not matched at one end of the junction; a read error may be the cause. The rearrangement uses TRBV12-3 or TRBV12-4 and TRBJ1-1, with D possibly matching TRBD1 (6 bases). The CDR3 totals 13 residues. CDR3: CASSRGQPPEAFF. For the CDR3, the DNA is TGTGCCAGCAGTCGAGGACAGCCACCTGAGGCTTTCTTT.

The genes are TRBV2 and TRBJ1-3, with unresolved D. The CDR3 runs to 16 residues. Trimming stripped 0 bases from V and 2 bases from J, with 11 bases between. CDR1 is SNHLY and CDR2 is FYNNEI in the germline V gene. Written as DNA, the CDR3 is TGTGCCAGCAGTGAAGCGCTGACTGGAACTGGAAACACCATATATTTT. This codes for CASSEALTGTGNTIYF.

The chain joins TRBV19 to TRBJ2-2; TRBD1 might be the D (6 bases). Germline values: CDR1 LNHDA, CDR2 SQIVND (reference sequence). This CDR3 has 12 residues. Trimming removed 5 bases from V and 8 bases from J, with 9 bases in between. The CDR3 loop reads CASSSRGGELFF. The CDR3 DNA is TGTGCCAGTAGTTCCAGGGGAGGGGAGCTGTTTTTT.

Comments on this clone: The junction departs from germline at one end; a sequencing error may be responsible. The chain combines TRBV28 with TRBJ2-7; the match to TRBD1 covers 7 bases. CDR1 is MDHEN, CDR2 SYDVKM, per germline. This CDR3 contains 12 residues. CDR3 nucleotide sequence: TGTGCCAGCAGTGATGACAGGGACGAGCGGTACTTC. Translated: CASSDDRDERYF. The complete variable domain, with remaining parts taken from reference TRBV28 and TRBJ2-7, reads DVKVTQSSRYLVKRTGEKVFLECVQDMDHENMFWYRQDPGLGLRLIYFSYDVKMKEKGDIPEGYSVSREKKERFSLILESASTNQTSMYLCASSDDRDERYFGPGTRLTVT.

The chain uses TRBV7-2 and TRBJ2-5, with D maybe TRBD2 (5 bases). The CDR3 covers 15 residues. Between the trimmed V and J ends, which lost 1 base and 5 bases, there was a span of 14 bases. From germline, CDR1 is SGHTA and CDR2 FQGNSA. CDR3 residues: CASSLGGRRWETQYF. CDR3 sequence (DNA): TGTGCCAGCAGCTTAGGCGGGCGCCGCTGGGAGACCCAGTACTTC.

Only one count was recorded for this clone. The chain is built from TRBV5-6 and TRBJ2-2; 7 positions agree with TRBD1. The V and J ends lost 4 bases and 2 bases, in that order; junction bases with no gene match: 8. Germline V gene data show CDR1 as SGHDT and CDR2 as YYEEEE. The CDR3 contains 16 residues. This CDR3 reads CASSRSGTANTGELFF. The CDR3 coding sequence is TGTGCCAGCAGCCGTTCCGGGACAGCCAACACCGGGGAGCTGTTTTTT.

This rearrangement joins TRBV27 to TRBJ2-6, with D perhaps matching TRBD2 (5 bases). Germline V gene sequence: CDR1 MNHEY, CDR2 SMNVEV (reference sequence). With 4 bases removed from V and 1 base from J, the gap between germline ends came to 5 bases. The CDR3 runs to 14 residues. For the CDR3, the DNA is TGTGCCAGCAGTTCGGGATCTGGGGCCAACGTCCTGACTTTC. Its protein is CASSSGSGANVLTF.

This chain connects TRBV3-1 (or the pseudogene TRBV3-2) to TRBJ1-2; 8 nucleotides agree with TRBD1. CDR1 is LGHDT and CDR2 is YNNKEL in the germline V gene (reference sequence). V gave up 0 bases and J gave up 3 bases; unmatched junction bases: 6. The CDR3 sequence is 16 residues long. CDR3 in amino acids: CASSQDYQGAHYGYTF. The CDR3, as DNA: TGTGCCAGCAGCCAAGATTACCAGGGGGCCCACTATGGCTACACCTTC.

The chain employs TRBV7-9 and TRBJ2-7, with TRBD2 matching over 10 bases. CDR1 is SEHNR, CDR2 FQNEAQ, per germline (reference sequence). The CDR3 loop spans 16 amino acids. The J segment lost 1 base and the V segment lost 4 bases, leaving 7 bases of the junction unmatched. The DNA of the CDR3 is TGTGCCAGCAGCTCATCCACTAGCGGGAATTCCTACGAGCAGTACTTC. Amino acids: CASSSSTSGNSYEQYF.

The rearrangement uses TRBV9 and TRBJ2-5; 10 bases fit TRBD2. The J segment lost 4 bases and the V segment lost 0 bases, leaving 6 bases of the junction unmatched. The CDR3 totals 16 residues. Germline V lookup: CDR1 SGDLS, CDR2 YYNGEE. In DNA form, the CDR3 reads TGTGCCAGCAGCGTAGCGAGCGGGGGGGCCGGAGAGACCCAGTACTTC. Amino acids: CASSVASGGAGETQYF.

This clone has only a few counts. J is TRBJ1-4 and V is TRBV19, with 7 nucleotides matching TRBD1. This CDR3 has 16 residues. Germline loops: CDR1 LNHDA, CDR2 SQIVND (reference sequence). Trimming at V came to 1 base and at J to 8 bases, leaving 10 bases not matched to a gene. CDR3 region: CASSIGPQGSSEKLFF. In DNA, the CDR3 is TGTGCCAGTAGTATAGGGCCACAGGGGTCGAGCGAAAAACTGTTTTTT.

The chain links TRBV10-3 to TRBJ2-3, with 9 bases lining up with TRBD2. CDR1 ENHRY and CDR2 SYGVKD come from the germline V gene. The CDR3 loop spans 17 amino acids. V shed 3 bases and J 0 bases; nucleotides not matched to a gene: 7. The CDR3 protein is CAISDGLARESTDTQYF. The DNA of the CDR3 is TGTGCCATCAGTGACGGACTAGCGAGGGAAAGCACAGATACGCAGTATTTT.